This T cell receptor beta chain was recorded in a study of persistence of HIV-infected CD4 T cells. This clone is classed as medium-sized. Its antigen is unidentified. Trimming cost V 2 bases and J 11 bases, with 13 bases left between them. CDR3 size: 13 residues. Germline lookup yields CDR1 MNHEY and CDR2 SVGEGT. The immunoSEQ assay was version 4, run in survey mode. Only in-frame clones appear in the TCRdb table, and some are missing; sequencing was by immunoSEQ multiplex PCR. This table has 15,000 to 20,000 clones, less than 70% appearing once. Stimulation used about 9.2 ug/mL lysate from CMV-infected fibroblasts. Responding CD4+ T cells were sorted by upregulation of both CD40 ligand and CD69. CD8-depleted PBMCs were stimulated 18 hours with anti-CD28/CD49d costimulation, CD40-blocking antibody and enfuvirtide.

The chain recombines TRBV6-2 or TRBV6-3 with TRBJ1-3, with D possibly being TRBD1 (6 bases). This TCR was recovered from an adult woman with HIV who was CMV-seropositive. The input for sequencing was CD4+ T cells sorted from PBMCs after approximately 20-hour stimulation, taken from a patient who received antiretroviral therapy. The CDR3 region is CASSYNGGQAIYF. The CDR3 nucleotides are TGTGCCAGCAGTTACAACGGGGGCCAAGCCATATATTTT.